The rows below give T cell receptor delta chains drawn from one sample of a study of gamma-delta chains in newborns, infants, children. TCRdb re-processed the reads using CATT. There are 4,500 to 5,000 delta-chain clones in the sample; under 40% occur only once, and more than 14% lies in the top ten. Sequencing used blood. The receptors originated from a child who received the measles vaccine. CDR3s leave out the opening cysteine and the closing phenylalanine or tryptophan.

>TRDV1
ALGEFPGGIRRRIGTDKLI
>TRDV1
ALGPPVAPSPHYWDPYTDKLI
>TRDV1
ALGGFLLGDTYTDKLI
>TRDV3
ALWDTRGTAQLF
>TRDV1
ALGELSTSYPRTGGYAADTDKLI
>TRDV1
ALGVIPTYIWGPRGLIYTDKLI
>TRDV1
ALGGRFRSYTDKLI
>TRDV1
ALGAFPRTGGNKLI
>TRDV1
ALGEKFAYSSLGAAYTDKLI
>TRDV2
ACDTVPSLLRLGIGPNGSNPPHTDKLI
>TRDV2
ACGPPSSWGGGYVADKLI
>TRDV3
ASWPSYEYWGILTDKLI
>TRDV1
ALGFTTFEEAWGIHEVDKLI
>TRDV1
ALGENSTSRLGKKLI
>TRDV1
ALGESDWGISNDKLI
>TRDV1
ALGEHHLPQNWGIREEDDKLI
>TRDV1
ALGDPPISYRHWGIRDTDKLI
>TRDV1
ALGERIQALSGGFANKLI
>TRDV2
ACDTAPSPRDITYWGKHTDKLT
>TRDV1
ALGNPLILGIPPTYLPKYTDKLI
>TRDV1
ALGEPFRVKDPLTAQLF
>TRDV1
ALGTRTYWKGPYTDKLI
>TRDV2
ACDTGKTTGGSWDTRQMF
>TRDV1
ALGGFPYPYPDKLI
>TRDV1
ALGGHLRGILPISLTAQLF
>TRDV1
ALGERWRLGDTLHPYTDKLI
>TRDV1
ALGELTRTTGWVPYTDKLI
>TRDV1
ALGELEGFWGMTGYTDKLI
>TRDV1
ALGELPRKTDKLI
>TRAV29/DV5
AATLPGPSWAGGYPLYTDKLI
>TRDV3
AFHSILLAGLI
>TRDV1
ALGEPGLSPGSTDKLI
>TRDV1
ALGGMWVDTDKLI
>TRDV1
ALGAGLPRVLGDMKTDKLI
>TRDV1
ALGESNFFLRWSTDKLI
>TRDV2
ACDTLSALTSWDTRQMF
>TRDV2
ACDTRGGYALTAQLF
>TRDV2
ACDSTGISWDTRQMF
>TRDV1
ALGEELPYSMLWGIFYTDKLI
>TRDV2
ACDTVGGRSWDTRQMF